This T cell receptor beta chain was identified in a study of T cell responses to AZD1222 COVID-19 vaccine. Study-level points and caveats: A mostly white British donor set with more females was recruited, and clonal diversity was possibly underestimated.

Turning to this clone: The antigen remains unidentified.

Assay used: immunoSEQ multiplex PCR; TCRdb lists only in-frame clones, some missing. This table has under 150,000 clones, more than 90% appearing once. The length of the CDR3 is 14 residues. Germline CDR1 ENHRY, CDR2 SYGVKD. V lost 6 bases and J lost 5, with 16 bases in between. The source of this sequence is an adult in good health. The source material was peripheral blood, sampled on day 0 of AZD1222 vaccination. This chain links TRBV10-3 with TRBJ2-5; tentative D call: TRBD2 (5 bases). This CDR3 is CAISDVEGWETQYF. The CDR3 DNA reads as TGTGCCATCAGCGACGTCGAGGGTTGGGAGACCCAGTACTTC.